The 32 T cell receptor beta chains listed next were all sequenced from one sample in a study of blood T cells in healthy people across ages. The use of a sample-barcoded 5' primer and a J-beta primer mix characterized a second PCR of about 6 to 11 cycles. Using its own MiXCR run on the 5' RACE reads, TCRdb lists one record per CDR3 protein. This sample has about 670,000 distinct CDR3 sequences; about 51% occur once, and the top ten carry approximately 13%. The sequencing input was blood. Source of these receptors: a woman older than 75 in good health.

The CDR3 DNA reads TGTGCCAGCAGCTTTAAGGGGGGGCCCTCCACAGATACGCAGTATTTT. This translates into CASSFKGGPSTDTQYF. The chain is built from TRBV7-2 and TRBJ2-3; D is possibly TRBD2 (7 bases). Trimming stripped 3 bases from V and 2 bases from J, with 15 bases between. The CDR3 is made up of 16 amino acids. Germline lookup yields CDR1 SGHTA and CDR2 FQGNSA.

This clonotype was picked up a small number of times. The chain links TRBV18 to TRBJ1-1; a weak D match, TRBD1 (6 bases). V lost 6 bases and J lost 5, with 16 bases in between. Germline V CDR1 and CDR2: KGHSH, LQKENI. The CDR3 loop spans 14 amino acids. The CDR3 sequence is CASSQGDRLTEAFF. The DNA for the CDR3 is TGTGCCAGCTCGCAGGGTGACAGGCTGACTGAAGCTTTCTTT.

This clonotype was detected once. A clone one base away is much larger, so this may be a read error. V is TRBV5-1 and J is TRBJ2-7; TRBD1 is a possible D gene (7 bases). The length of the CDR3 is 14 residues. V was trimmed by 6 bases and J by 7 bases, leaving 20 bases between them. Germline-derived CDR1 and CDR2 are SGHRS and YFSETQ. This CDR3 reads CASTRQGGFNEQYF. CDR3 DNA sequence: TGCGCCAGCACCCGCCAGGGGGGCTTTAATGAGCAGTACTTC.

There are a few counts of this clonotype. The V gene is TRBV6-1, the J gene TRBJ2-6; D uncertain. This CDR3 spans 15 amino acids. V lost 4 bases and J lost 2, with 9 bases in between. The germline V gene has CDR1 MNHNS and CDR2 SASEGT. The CDR3 protein is CASSVRLTGANVLTF. The DNA for the CDR3 is TGTGCCAGCAGTGTTCGTTTAACTGGGGCCAACGTCCTGACTTTC.

Notes on this clonotype: A read error may be the cause here, since a much bigger clone is one base away. The rearrangement links TRBV5-1 to TRBJ2-1; 10 nucleotides line up with TRBD2. Germline CDR1 is SGHRS and CDR2 is YFSETQ. The CDR3 spans 17 residues. DNA of the CDR3: TGCACCAGCAGCTCGAGACTAGCGGGTACTCTGTACAATGAGCAGTTCTTC. It yields the protein CTSSSRLAGTLYNEQFF.

This chain links TRBV4-3 with TRBJ2-7; either TRBD1 or TRBD2 may fit D (5 bases each). The CDR3 sequence is 16 residues long. Looked up from germline, CDR1 is LGHNA and CDR2 is YSLEER. Trimming took 0 bases from V and 2 from J, leaving 14 bases between them. As DNA, the CDR3 is TGCGCCAGCAGCCAAGAATTGGCCGGGACGACCTACGAGCAGTACTTC. Residues: CASSQELAGTTYEQYF.

This chain links TRBV12-3 or TRBV12-4 with TRBJ1-2, with a tentative D call TRBD1 (5 bases). The CDR3 totals 14 residues. V was cut by 6 bases and J by 6 bases, with 17 bases left in between. DNA for the CDR3: TGTGCCAGCAGCTACACCGGGACCCCAAATGGCTACACCTTC. It is translated as CASSYTGTPNGYTF.

The chain links TRBV4-3 to TRBJ2-5; D gene ambiguous. The end of the DNA is better explained by TRBJ2-7, so the J call may be wrong. The CDR3 contains 13 residues. Germline V gene data show CDR1 as LGHNA and CDR2 as YSLEER. CDR3 DNA sequence: TGCGCCAGCAGCCAAGGACGTATCTACGAGCAGTACTTC. Protein product: CASSQGRIYEQYF.

This clonotype was counted a few times. This chain uses TRBV20-1 with TRBJ1-2; 9 bases agree with TRBD1. This CDR3 comprises 16 residues. CDR1 is DFQATT, CDR2 SNEGSKA, per germline (reference sequence). The J segment lost 3 bases and the V segment lost 0 bases, leaving 8 bases of the junction unmatched. The CDR3, as DNA: TGCAGTGCTAGAGACCCAACAGGGGGCGAACACTATGGCTACACCTTC. It yields the protein CSARDPTGGEHYGYTF.

The V and J genes are TRBV13 and TRBJ2-5; a weak D match, TRBD1 (5 bases). The CDR3 length is 15 residues. V shed 5 bases and J shed 0 bases, with 13 bases lying between them. The V gene's germline CDR1 is PRHDT and CDR2 FYEKMQ (reference sequence). DNA of the CDR3: TGTGCCAGCAGCCTTCGACAGACCAACCAAGAGACCCAGTACTTC. It translates to CASSLRQTNQETQYF.

The rearrangement links TRBV25-1 to TRBJ2-5; no clear D. From germline, CDR1 is MGHDK and CDR2 SYGVNS. Trimming removed 6 bases at V and 0 bases at J, with 8 bases between. CDR3 length: 13 amino acids. Written as DNA, the CDR3 is TGTGCCAGCAGCGCGGCGGACCAAGAGACCCAGTACTTC. Its translation is CASSAADQETQYF.

V gene TRBV20-1 combines with J gene TRBJ2-5; D ambiguous. CDR1 and CDR2 (germline): DFQATT, SNEGSKA (reference sequence). The CDR3 is 11 amino acids. V lost 6 bases and J lost 5, with 10 bases in between. CDR3 in amino acids: CSASSRETQYF. CDR3 sequence (DNA): TGCAGTGCCTCATCTAGGGAGACCCAGTACTTC.

CDR3 nucleotides: TGCAGTGCCCGCTCGCCTCCTGACGAGCAGTACTTC. This sequence encodes CSARSPPDEQYF. This chain joins TRBV20-1 and TRBJ2-7; D is ambiguous. V lost 6 bases and J 5 bases, leaving 14 bases between the germline ends. Per the germline V gene, CDR1 is DFQATT and CDR2 is SNEGSKA (reference sequence). The CDR3 is 12 residues long.

Concerning this clonotype: At one end the junction does not follow the germline gene, possibly because of a read error. The chain uses TRBV20-1 and TRBJ2-3, with D tentatively TRBD2 (6 bases). This CDR3 region has 12 residues. From germline, CDR1 is DFQATT and CDR2 SNEGSKA (reference sequence). In DNA form, the CDR3 reads TGCCGTGCCCCCCCCGGGAGTGATACGCAGTATTTT. Translating gives CRAPPGSDTQYF.

This clonotype showed up many times. The V gene is TRBV4-1, the J gene TRBJ1-4, with D possibly matching TRBD1 (6 bases). The V end lost 0 bases, the J end lost 6 bases, and 17 bases lay between the germline ends. This CDR3 has 17 amino acids. Looked up from germline, CDR1 is MGHRA and CDR2 is YSYEKL. This chain's CDR3 is CASSQDKGSGAYEKLFF. CDR3 DNA sequence: TGCGCCAGCAGCCAAGACAAGGGTTCGGGGGCATATGAAAAACTGTTTTTT.

In its sample, this clonotype was seen many times. The V call is TRBV29-1, the J call TRBJ2-1; 11 bases are shared with TRBD1. CDR1 SQVTM and CDR2 ANQGSEA come from the germline V gene. The CDR3 loop spans 14 amino acids. The V gene end was trimmed by 6 bases and the J gene end by 4 bases; junction bases not matched to a gene: 5. CDR3 in amino acids: CSVLRDRGYNEQFF. The CDR3 region has the DNA TGCAGCGTCCTAAGGGACAGGGGGTACAATGAGCAGTTCTTC.

This clonotype was counted many times. CDR3 sequence (DNA): TGTGCCAGCAGTTACGGGCGGGAGCGGGTCTACGAGCAGTACTTC. This encodes CASSYGRERVYEQYF. The chain joins TRBV6-6 to TRBJ2-7, with 7 bases matching TRBD2. Germline V gives CDR1 MNHNY, CDR2 SVGAGI (reference sequence). V trimming: 2 bases; J trimming: 3 bases; junction bases outside the gene matches: 7. The CDR3 extends over 15 amino acids.

This clonotype was seen a few times. The chain employs TRBV29-1 and TRBJ2-7; 11 positions match TRBD2. Germline CDR1 is SQVTM and CDR2 is ANQGSEA. The CDR3 is made up of 14 amino acids. J gave up 7 bases and V 8 bases, and 13 bases lay outside the gene matches. CDR3 DNA sequence: TGCAGCCTTAAGGCTAGCGGGGGGCCCAATGAGCAGTACTTC. This translates into CSLKASGGPNEQYF.

V usage is TRBV25-1 and J usage is TRBJ2-2, with TRBD1 matching over 7 bases. This CDR3 contains 16 residues. Germline CDR1 reads MGHDK; CDR2 reads SYGVNS. V was pared by 6 bases and J by 1 base, with 8 bases of the junction left unmatched. DNA for the CDR3: TGTGCCAGCAGCGTTACAGGGGCTTGGAACACCGGGGAGCTGTTTTTT. Encoded protein: CASSVTGAWNTGELFF.

This clonotype showed up many times. The CDR3 DNA follows: TGTGCCAGCAGTTACCTCCGGCAGGGGAGACGGGATACGCAGTATTTT. It codes for CASSYLRQGRRDTQYF. The V and J genes are TRBV6-6 and TRBJ2-3; D is perhaps TRBD1 (6 bases). The V and J ends lost 2 bases and 6 bases respectively, with 18 bases between them. In germline, CDR1 is MNHNY, CDR2 SVGAGI (reference sequence). The CDR3 is 16 residues long.

Comment on this clonotype: A read error is possible here, since a much larger clone lies one base away. The chain is built from TRBV5-1 and TRBJ1-2; no clear D gene. CDR3 length: 16 amino acids. Germline V gene data show CDR1 as SGHRS and CDR2 as YFSETQ. The CDR3 loop reads CASRMEGTRANYDYTF. In nucleotides, the CDR3 is TGCGCCAGCAGAATGGAGGGCACCCGCGCTAACTATGACTACACCTTC. Full variable domain (outside the CDR3, taken from reference TRBV5-1 and TRBJ1-2): KAGVTQTPRYLIKTRGQQVTLSCSPISGHRSVSWYQQTPGQGLQFLFEYFSETQRNKGNFPGRFSGRQFSNSRSEMNVSTLELGDSALYLCASRMEGTRANYDYTFGSGTRLTVV.

This sequence joins TRBV7-9 and TRBJ2-7, with 14 bases aligning to TRBD2. The ends lost 5 bases at V and 5 bases at J; junction bases unmatched: 5. The CDR3 covers 15 residues. Germline-derived CDR1 and CDR2 are SEHNR and FQNEAQ (reference sequence). CDR3 sequence: CASSHGTSGSHEQYF. The CDR3 coding sequence is TGTGCCAGCAGCCATGGGACTAGCGGGAGTCACGAGCAGTACTTC.

The chain is built from TRBV18 and TRBJ2-3, with TRBD1 matching over 7 bases. CDR1 is KGHSH and CDR2 is LQKENI in the germline V gene. The CDR3 is 14 amino acids. V was clipped by 5 bases and J by 0 bases; unmatched bases: 2. CDR3 nucleotides: TGTGCCAGCTCAGACAGGGAGAGCACAGATACGCAGTATTTT. Residues: CASSDRESTDTQYF.

The chain combines TRBV12-3 or TRBV12-4 with TRBJ2-3; weak D call: TRBD1 (6 bases). CDR3 length: 14 amino acids. The V end lost 5 bases, the J end lost 7 bases, and 16 bases lay between the germline ends. CDR3 sequence (DNA): TGTGCCAGCAGTGTTGACAGGCGCGCAAATACGCAGTATTTT. Amino acid sequence: CASSVDRRANTQYF.

The gene calls are TRBV2 and TRBJ2-7, with no clear D. This CDR3 has 12 residues. V shed 3 bases and J shed 3 bases, with 6 bases lying between them. Germline loops: CDR1 SNHLY, CDR2 FYNNEI. The CDR3 DNA reads as TGTGCCAGCAGTGACGTTATCTACGAGCAGTACTTC. This codes for CASSDVIYEQYF.

V gene TRBV2 combines with J gene TRBJ1-2; D is ambiguous. Germline CDR1 is SNHLY and CDR2 is FYNNEI. Trimming took off 7 bases at V and 1 base at J, with 7 bases between the two ends. The CDR3 length is 12 residues. CDR3 protein: CASKEFNYGYTF. The CDR3 region has the DNA TGTGCCAGCAAAGAATTTAACTATGGCTACACCTTC. Using reference TRBV2 and TRBJ1-2 for the parts outside the CDR3, the full variable domain is EPEVTQTPSHQVTQMGQEVILRCVPISNHLYFYWYRQILGQKVEFLVSFYNNEISEKSEIFDDQFSVERPDGSNFTLKIRSTKLEDSAMYFCASKEFNYGYTFGSGTRLTVV.

Points on this clonotype: This clone may be a read error of a much larger clone one base away. The rearrangement uses TRBV5-1 and TRBJ2-5; no definite D call. CDR1 is SGHRS, CDR2 YFSETQ, per germline. The ends were cut back, 4 bases at V and 1 base at J, with 11 bases in the middle. There are 14 residues in the CDR3. The CDR3 DNA reads as TGCGCCAGCAGCGTGGTACACCTCCAAGAGACCCAGTACTTC. It yields the protein CASSVVHLQETQYF.

This clonotype was seen many times. V usage is TRBV7-9 and J usage is TRBJ2-5; 7 positions match TRBD1. This CDR3 has 16 residues. The germline gives CDR1 SEHNR, CDR2 FQNEAQ (reference sequence). The junction had 7 bases not matched to a gene; V was cut back by 1 base and J by 2 bases. In nucleotides, the CDR3 is TGTGCCAGCAGCTTAGAAATCGGGACAGAACAAGAGACCCAGTACTTC. Its translation is CASSLEIGTEQETQYF.

The genes are TRBV20-1 and TRBJ2-1, with D perhaps TRBD2 (6 bases). CDR1 and CDR2 (germline): DFQATT, SNEGSKA (reference sequence). V gave up 2 bases and J gave up 1 base, with 12 bases separating them. The CDR3 consists of 15 residues. CDR3 in DNA: TGCAGTGCTAGATCGAAGGGACTTTCCTACAATGAGCAGTTCTTC. As protein: CSARSKGLSYNEQFF.

Points on this clonotype: This clone may be a read error of a much larger clone one base away. The chain recombines TRBV20-1 with TRBJ2-7; 7 nucleotides match TRBD2. V dropped 7 bases and J dropped 1; count of bases not matched to a gene: 4. Germline V gives CDR1 DFQATT, CDR2 SNEGSKA (reference sequence). There are 12 residues in the CDR3. The CDR3 is CSVSGGSYEQYF. Written as DNA, the CDR3 is TGCAGTGTTTCGGGGGGATCCTACGAGCAGTACTTC.

V is TRBV20-1 and J is TRBJ2-3, with 8 bases fitting TRBD1. The CDR3 has 15 amino acids. Germline-derived CDR1 and CDR2 are DFQATT and SNEGSKA (reference sequence). V shed 3 bases and J 3 bases; nucleotides not matched to a gene: 8. The CDR3 DNA follows: TGCAGTGCTAGCCTTACGACAGGGGTTACAGATACGCAGTATTTT. This codes for CSASLTTGVTDTQYF.

Only one count was recorded for this clonotype. V gene TRBV29-1 combines with J gene TRBJ1-2, with 7 positions matching TRBD1. With V trimmed by 4 bases and J by 1 base, 3 bases remained unmatched. Germline values: CDR1 SQVTM, CDR2 ANQGSEA. This CDR3 region has 13 residues. CDR3 region: CSVGQGDNYGYTF. The CDR3 DNA reads as TGCAGCGTTGGCCAGGGGGATAACTATGGCTACACCTTC.